The entry below describes one T cell receptor (beta chain). Antigen unknown. The sample belongs to a study of CXCR3-negative and CXCR3-positive naive CD8 T cells. Background on the study: Libraries each contributed about 1.5 +/- 0.3 million TRB reads, for about 135 million in total.

Regarding the study as a whole: Whereas memory cells differed, naive CXCR3-negative and CXCR3-positive cells shared similar TRBV-TRBJ usage.

TRB cDNA libraries were made by UMI-labeled 5' RACE. TCRdb reprocessed the 5' RACE reads and stores each CDR3 protein as one record, lacking DNA. Its table lists roughly 40,000 distinct CDR3 sequences. This TCR derives from a human donor in good health. Some clones in this sample may be carry-over from other donors' samples. The sample taken for sequencing was memory CD8+ T cells from blood.

The CDR3 reads CSVEEGKPYEQYF. The chain carries TRBV29-1 and TRBJ2-7. The CDR3 contains 13 residues. Germline assignment: CDR1 SQVTM and CDR2 ANQGSEA.